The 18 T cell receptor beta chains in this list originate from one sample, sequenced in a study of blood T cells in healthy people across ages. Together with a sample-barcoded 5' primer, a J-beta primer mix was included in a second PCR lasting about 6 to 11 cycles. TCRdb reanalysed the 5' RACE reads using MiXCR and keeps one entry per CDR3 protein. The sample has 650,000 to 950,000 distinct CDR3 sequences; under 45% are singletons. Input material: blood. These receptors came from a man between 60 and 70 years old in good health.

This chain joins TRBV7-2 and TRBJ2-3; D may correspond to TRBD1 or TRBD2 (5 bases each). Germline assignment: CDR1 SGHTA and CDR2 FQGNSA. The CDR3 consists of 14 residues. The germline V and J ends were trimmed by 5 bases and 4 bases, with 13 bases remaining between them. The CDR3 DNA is TGTGCCAGCAGCGCAGTCGTGGGGGCAGATACGCAGTATTTT. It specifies CASSAVVGADTQYF.

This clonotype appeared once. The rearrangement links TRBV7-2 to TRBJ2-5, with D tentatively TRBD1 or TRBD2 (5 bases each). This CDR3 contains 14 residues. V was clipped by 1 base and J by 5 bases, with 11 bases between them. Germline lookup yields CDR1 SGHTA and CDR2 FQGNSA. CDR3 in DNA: TGTGCCAGCAGCTTAGGAGGGGCATGGGAGACCCAGTACTTC. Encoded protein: CASSLGGAWETQYF.

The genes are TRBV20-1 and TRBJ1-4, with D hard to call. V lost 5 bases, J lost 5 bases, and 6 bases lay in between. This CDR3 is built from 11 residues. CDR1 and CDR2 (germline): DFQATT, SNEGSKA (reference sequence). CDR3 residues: CSAGQNEKLFF. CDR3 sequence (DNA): TGCAGTGCTGGCCAAAATGAAAAACTGTTTTTT.

The CDR3 sequence: CASNSGPYNEQFF. The CDR3 nucleotides read TGTGCCAGCAACAGCGGCCCCTACAATGAGCAGTTCTTC. The chain couples TRBV2 to TRBJ2-1; D perhaps matches TRBD2 (5 bases). Trimming took 7 bases from V and 2 from J, leaving 9 bases between them. CDR1 is SNHLY, CDR2 FYNNEI, per germline. CDR3 length: 13 amino acids.

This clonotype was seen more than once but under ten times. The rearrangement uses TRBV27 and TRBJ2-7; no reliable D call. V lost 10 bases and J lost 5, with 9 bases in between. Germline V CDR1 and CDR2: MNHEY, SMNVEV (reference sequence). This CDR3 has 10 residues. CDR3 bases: TGTGCCACAGGTGCCCACGAGCAGTACTTC. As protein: CATGAHEQYF.

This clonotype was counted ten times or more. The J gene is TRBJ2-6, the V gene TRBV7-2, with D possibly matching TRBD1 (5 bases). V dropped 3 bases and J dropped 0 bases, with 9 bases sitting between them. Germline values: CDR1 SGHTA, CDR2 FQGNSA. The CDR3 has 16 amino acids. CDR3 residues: CASSLSGHSGANVLTF. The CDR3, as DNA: TGTGCCAGCAGCTTGTCAGGGCACTCTGGGGCCAACGTCCTGACTTTC.

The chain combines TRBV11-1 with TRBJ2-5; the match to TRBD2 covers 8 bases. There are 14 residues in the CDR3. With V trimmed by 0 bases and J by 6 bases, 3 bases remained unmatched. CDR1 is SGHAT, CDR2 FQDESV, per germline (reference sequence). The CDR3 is CASSLAAGGKTQYF. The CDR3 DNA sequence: TGTGCCAGCAGCTTAGCGGCGGGGGGAAAGACCCAGTACTTC.

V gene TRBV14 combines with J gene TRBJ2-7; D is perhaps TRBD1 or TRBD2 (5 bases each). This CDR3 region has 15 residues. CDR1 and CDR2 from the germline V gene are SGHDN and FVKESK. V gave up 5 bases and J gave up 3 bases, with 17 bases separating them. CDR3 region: CASSFLRDGNYEQYF. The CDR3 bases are TGTGCCAGCAGCTTCCTAAGGGACGGTAACTACGAGCAGTACTTC.

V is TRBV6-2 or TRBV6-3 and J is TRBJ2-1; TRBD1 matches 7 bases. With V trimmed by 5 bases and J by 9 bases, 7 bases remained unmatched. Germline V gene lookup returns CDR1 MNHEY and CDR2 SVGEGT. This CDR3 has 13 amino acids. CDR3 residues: CASSAIQGSEQFF. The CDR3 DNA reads TGTGCCAGCAGTGCGATACAGGGGAGTGAGCAGTTCTTC.

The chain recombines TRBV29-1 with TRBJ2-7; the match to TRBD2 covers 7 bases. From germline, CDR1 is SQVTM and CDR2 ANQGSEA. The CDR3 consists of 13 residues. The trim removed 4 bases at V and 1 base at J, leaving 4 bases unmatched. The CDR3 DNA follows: TGCAGCGTTGTGTCTAGCGGTTCCTACGAGCAGTACTTC. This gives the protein CSVVSSGSYEQYF.

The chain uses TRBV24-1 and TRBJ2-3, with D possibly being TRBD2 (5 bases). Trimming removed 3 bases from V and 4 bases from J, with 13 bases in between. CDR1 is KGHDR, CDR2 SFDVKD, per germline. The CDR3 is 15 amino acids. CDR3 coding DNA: TGTGCCACCAGTGATGGGCCAAACGGGGCAGATACGCAGTATTTT. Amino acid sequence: CATSDGPNGADTQYF.

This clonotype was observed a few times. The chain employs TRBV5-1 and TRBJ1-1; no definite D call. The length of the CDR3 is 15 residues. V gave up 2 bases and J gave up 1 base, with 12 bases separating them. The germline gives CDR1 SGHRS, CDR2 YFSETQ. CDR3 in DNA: TGCGCCAGCAGCTTCAACCTTAATGGGAACACTGAAGCTTTCTTT. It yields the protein CASSFNLNGNTEAFF.

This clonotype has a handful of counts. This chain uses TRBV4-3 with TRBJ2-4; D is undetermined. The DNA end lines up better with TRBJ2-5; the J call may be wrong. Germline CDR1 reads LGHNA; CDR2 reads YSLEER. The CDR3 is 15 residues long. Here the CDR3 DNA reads TGCGCCAGCAGCCGATCGAGTCAGATGATAGAGACCCAGTACTTC. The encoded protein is CASSRSSQMIETQYF.

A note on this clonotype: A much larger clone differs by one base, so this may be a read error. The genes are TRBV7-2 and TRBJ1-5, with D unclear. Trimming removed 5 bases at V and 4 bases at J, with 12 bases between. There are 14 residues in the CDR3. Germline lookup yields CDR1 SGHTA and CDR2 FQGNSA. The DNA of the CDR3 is TGTGCCAGCAGCGTATACTCTGAGAATCAGCCCCAGCATTTT. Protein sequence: CASSVYSENQPQHF.

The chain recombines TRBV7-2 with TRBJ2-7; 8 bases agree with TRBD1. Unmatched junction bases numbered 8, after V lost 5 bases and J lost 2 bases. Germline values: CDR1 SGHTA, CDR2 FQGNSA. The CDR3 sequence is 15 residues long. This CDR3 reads CASSPGQGRAYEQYF. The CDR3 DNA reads TGTGCCAGCAGCCCTGGACAGGGAAGGGCCTACGAGCAGTACTTC.

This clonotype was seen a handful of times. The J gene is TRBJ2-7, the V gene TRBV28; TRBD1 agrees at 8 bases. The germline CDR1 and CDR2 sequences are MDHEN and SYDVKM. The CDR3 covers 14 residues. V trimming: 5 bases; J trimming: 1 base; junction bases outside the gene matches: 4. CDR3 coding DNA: TGTGCCAGCAGTCGTCAGGGGGCGTCCTACGAGCAGTACTTC. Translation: CASSRQGASYEQYF.

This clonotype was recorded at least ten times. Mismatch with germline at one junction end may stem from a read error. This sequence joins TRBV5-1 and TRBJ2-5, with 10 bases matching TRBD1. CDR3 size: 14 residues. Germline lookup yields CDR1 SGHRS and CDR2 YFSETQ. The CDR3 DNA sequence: TGTGCCAGCAGTTGGGGACAGGGGCAAGAGACCCAGTACTTC. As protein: CASSWGQGQETQYF.

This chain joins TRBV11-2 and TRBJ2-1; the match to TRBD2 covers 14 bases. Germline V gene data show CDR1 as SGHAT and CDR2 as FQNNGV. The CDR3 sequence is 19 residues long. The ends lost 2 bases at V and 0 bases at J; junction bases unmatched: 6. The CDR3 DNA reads TGTGCCAGCAGCTTAACCGGGACTAGCGGGAGTAGCTCCTACAATGAGCAGTTCTTC. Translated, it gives CASSLTGTSGSSSYNEQFF.